The T cell receptor (beta chain) under discussion was sequenced for a study of sequential checkpoint blockade in melanoma. The wider study: First-line arms were nivolumab then ipilimumab, or the reverse, randomized 1:1.

Treatment here: randomized to nivolumab then ipilimumab (arm A) or the reverse (arm B). From thawed PBMCs, live CD3+CD8+ cells negative for CD19 and CD56 were sorted. Only in-frame clones appear in the TCRdb table, and some are missing; sequencing was by immunoSEQ multiplex PCR. The sample includes some 9,300 clones, roughly 75% seen only once; the top ten take 9.5% to 13%. This clone was observed a few times. This CDR3 region has 13 residues. V was cut by 8 bases and J by 4 bases, with 14 bases left in between. Germline CDR1 is LNHDA and CDR2 is SQIVND (reference sequence). This chain joins TRBV19 and TRBJ1-2; TRBD1 is a possible D gene (6 bases). This clonotype was obtained from a human donor with melanoma. Source: CD8+ T cells sorted from blood (inferred from file names), taken from a patient given nivolumab and ipilimumab in sequence. In DNA form, the CDR3 reads TGTGCCAGTCACAGGGAGAGGGGCTATGGCTACACCTTC. Encoded protein: CASHRERGYGYTF.